The clone carrying this T cell receptor beta chain was seen only a few times. As yet, its antigen is unknown. The sample belongs to a study of T-cell memory formation after mild COVID-19. Study-level points and caveats: Most CD4+ clones that shrank were in CM and EM, while CD8+ ones turned up in EMRA. Day 15 to 85 contractors were CD4/CD8 balanced; later expanders leaned CD4+.

V was shortened by 1 base and J by 7 bases, with 10 bases between the two germline ends. The length of the CDR3 is 14 residues. Germline CDR1 and CDR2: SEHNR and FQNEAQ (reference sequence). TCRdb passed the 5' RACE reads through MiXCR, listing each CDR3 protein once. The repertoire holds 190,000 or so distinct CDR3 sequences, with about 21% as singletons. The J gene is TRBJ2-2, the V gene TRBV7-9; D is unclear. The sample consisted of PBMCs or a T cell subset sorted from them (not recorded which). This clonotype was obtained from an adult woman who had mild COVID-19 (a few samples of this study predate the infection). Cell type and time point are not known. The CDR3 DNA reads as TGTGCCAGCAGCTTAGGAGAGAGATTCGGGGAGCTGTTTTTT. Amino acid sequence: CASSLGERFGELFF. Filled out from reference TRBV7-9 and TRBJ2-2, the complete variable domain reads DTGVSQNPRHKITKRGQNVTFRCDPISEHNRLYWYRQTLGQGPEFLTYFQNEAQLEKSRLLSDRFSAERPKGSFSTLEIQRTEQGDSAMYLCASSLGERFGELFFGEGSRLTVL.